This T cell receptor beta chain stems from a study of radiotherapy plus CTLA-4 blockade in lung cancer. Study overall: 15% to 20% of patients responded objectively, and about 30% achieved disease control. The study, taken as a whole, reports: Blood TCR clones of tumor origin expanded after radiotherapy plus ipilimumab.

Concerning this clone itself: Its antigen remains unidentified.

The data were produced by immunoSEQ multiplex PCR, yet TCRdb's version contains in-frame clones alone and is incomplete. The sample records about 87,000 clones, around 86% being singletons. In germline, CDR1 is MNHNY, CDR2 SVGAGI (reference sequence). This CDR3 spans 13 amino acids. V lost 6 bases and J 2 bases, leaving 10 bases between the germline ends. J is TRBJ1-1 and V is TRBV6-6; no reliable D call. The clonotype comes from a human donor with non-small cell lung cancer that progressed on radiotherapy plus ipilimumab. The input for sequencing was peripheral blood, taken from a patient treated with radiotherapy plus ipilimumab. The CDR3: CASSPEVNTEAFF. CDR3 sequence (DNA): TGTGCCAGCAGCCCTGAGGTTAACACTGAAGCTTTCTTT.